The present T cell receptor beta chain was sequenced within a study of blood T cell repertoires in COVID-19 (dated by TCRdb to 2019 to 2021). The study in broad terms: Collaborator samples came from the United States, Italy and Spain and covered acute and convalescent phases of COVID-19. The material from the prospective study consisted of cDNA or gDNA derived from T cells, B-cell-depleted T cells, or PBMCs. The dataset comprised deeply sampled blood TCRbeta repertoires from subjects exposed to, actively infected with, or recovered from COVID-19. The repertoires were released in a freely available public database intended as a resource for research on the immune response to SARS-CoV-2. The samples were drawn from two sources: the first 160 participants of the ongoing ImmuneRACE study, and 1,000 to 1,500 subjects contributed by 6 global collaborators. A de-identified subject ID, COVID-19 status, age in years and sex were almost always included in the sample metadata. HLA class I and class II types, where available, came from metadata supplied by the sample provider rather than from assay-based typing. Study-level results and caveats: The quantity of clinical and demographic metadata differed by source and by participant and was supplied without curation.

The immunoSEQ Assay, a bias-controlled multiplex PCR, was used to amplify TCRbeta CDR3 regions from genomic DNA. The authors processed their data as follows. The number of nucleated cells in each sample was estimated by amplification of reference gene primers within the assay. To quantify the absolute abundance of each unique TCRbeta CDR3 rearrangement, sequence reads were collapsed and filtered. For each sample, productive Simpson clonality was calculated as the square root of Simpson's diversity index over productive rearrangements. TCRdb's version of the immuneACCESS table is confined to in-frame rearrangements and falls short of the full clone set. An unresolved V gene accounts for under half of the shortfall where checked; the remainder is of unknown origin. Clone size and the V and J calls come from that table; the DNA yielded D and trimming. For this sample there are more than 150,000 clones; roughly 87% appear just once. The top ten constitute about 7% of the sample.

Cut back by 6 bases and 0 bases, the V and J ends lie 9 bases apart. CDR1 and CDR2 (MNHEY, SVGAGI) derive from the germline V gene. The CDR3 sequence holds 14 residues, the cysteine and phenylalanine included. The only DNA kept is the CDR3, 42 bases in frame from the first base. Enrolling through a virtual design, the prospective study's participants ranged in age from about 18 to 89 years and lived across 24 United States geographic areas. To assign participants to cohorts, the prospective study relied on clinical history that participants themselves reported in a screening survey and a study questionnaire. Recovered participants in ImmuneRACE Cohort 3 were defined as having two consecutive negative NP/OP PCR tests, clearance from a healthcare professional, or resolution of symptoms. Mobile phlebotomists in the prospective study collected whole blood, serum and a nasopharyngeal or oropharyngeal swab from every participant. Over an approximately 2-month period, participants in the prospective study had the option of providing additional blood draws and questionnaires. Before DNA extraction, prospective study blood samples were shipped either frozen or at room temperature.

A word on this clone: What this receptor recognizes is not known. No base-level quality is on record; no much larger clone is a single base apart.

This sequence was found in a woman aged 45-65 years who had recovered from COVID-19. Sequenced: PBMCs or T cells enriched from blood (not recorded which). The chain joins TRBV6-5 to TRBJ1-3; a confident D gene designation cannot be given. The CDR3 protein is CASSTSRSGNTIYF. The nucleotide sequence reads as follows: TGTGCCAGCAGCACGTCGCGCTCTGGAAACACCATATATTTT.